This T cell receptor beta chain stems from a study of blood T cell repertoires in COVID-19. Study overall: Whether acute or convalescent, the COVID-19 samples came from the United States, Italy and Spain.

TCRdb's copy holds only in-frame clones and misses some; the assay was immunoSEQ multiplex PCR. Of about 350,000 clones listed, 75% to 90% are singletons. The source material was peripheral blood. The TCR originated in a woman aged 60-70 years with COVID-19, enrolled during active disease.

The CDR3 is CASSQSQGAWETQYF. DNA of the CDR3: TGTGCCAGCAGTCAAAGCCAAGGGGCTTGGGAGACCCAGTACTTC. This rearrangement joins TRBV6-5 to TRBJ2-5; a possible D gene is TRBD1 (5 bases). Germline values: CDR1 MNHEY, CDR2 SVGAGI. The CDR3 runs to 15 residues. V was pared by 5 bases and J by 5 bases, with 18 bases between.